These 6 T cell receptor beta chains were sequenced from one sample in a study of cytomegalovirus exposure and HLA in healthy donors (dated by TCRdb to the late 2010s). The protocol used for the library was the immunoSEQ multiplex PCR assay. TCRdb's version of the immuneACCESS table is confined to in-frame rearrangements and falls short of the full clone set. An unresolved V gene accounts for under half of the shortfall where checked; the remainder is of unknown origin. This sample lists around 400,000 clones; more than 80% were detected once. 0.8% to 0.85% of the sample is in the top ten clones. Source material: PBMCs. These receptors were taken from a woman in her late teens or twenties in good health and CMV-seronegative.

The chain recombines TRBV4-1 with TRBJ2-4; 7 bases map to TRBD2. There are 17 residues in the CDR3. Per the germline V gene, CDR1 is MGHRA and CDR2 is YSYEKL. Unmatched junction bases numbered 11, after V lost 1 base and J lost 5 bases. CDR3: CASSQVVRLGGENIQYF. The CDR3 DNA is TGCGCCAGCAGCCAAGTAGTAAGGCTGGGAGGGGAAAACATTCAGTACTTC.

V usage is TRBV19 and J usage is TRBJ2-1; D gene ambiguous. Germline lookup yields CDR1 LNHDA and CDR2 SQIVND (reference sequence). Trimming took 3 bases from V and 0 from J, leaving 9 bases between them. This CDR3 comprises 15 residues. The CDR3 nucleotides read TGTGCCAGTAGTATTATGGCTCGCTCCTACAATGAGCAGTTCTTC. It specifies CASSIMARSYNEQFF.

The V call is TRBV7-9, the J call TRBJ2-5; D is uncertain. V was shortened by 1 base and J by 0 bases, with 6 bases between the two germline ends. Germline lookup yields CDR1 SEHNR and CDR2 FQNEAQ (reference sequence). This CDR3 is built from 14 residues. In nucleotides, the CDR3 is TGTGCCAGCAGCTTAGATAGAAACCAAGAGACCCAGTACTTC. Protein: CASSLDRNQETQYF.

The chain joins TRBV4-2 to TRBJ2-2, with 9 nucleotides matching TRBD2. This CDR3 spans 16 amino acids. J lost 4 bases, V lost 4 bases, and 7 bases had no gene match. Per germline, CDR1 LGHNA and CDR2 YNFKEQ. CDR3 nucleotides: TGTGCCAGCAGCCCTGGACTAGCGTTGGCCACCGGGGAGCTGTTTTTT. This sequence encodes CASSPGLALATGELFF.

The chain is built from TRBV30 and TRBJ1-3; D perhaps matches TRBD1 (5 bases). CDR3 size: 14 residues. Trimming removed 0 bases at V and 0 bases at J, with 6 bases between. CDR1 and CDR2 (germline): GTSNPN, SVGIG (reference sequence). Written as DNA, the CDR3 is TGTGCCTGGAGTGTGGGGGGCTCTGGAAACACCATATATTTT. Encoded protein: CAWSVGGSGNTIYF.

The sample holds many counts of this clone. The V and J genes are TRBV27 and TRBJ1-2, with TRBD1 matching 11 bases. Germline V gene sequence: CDR1 MNHEY, CDR2 SMNVEV (reference sequence). V gave up 4 bases and J gave up 7 bases; unmatched junction bases: 2. The CDR3 covers 13 residues. CDR3 sequence (DNA): TGTGCCAGCAGTTGGGGGACAGGGGGTGGCTACACCTTC. Translated: CASSWGTGGGYTF.